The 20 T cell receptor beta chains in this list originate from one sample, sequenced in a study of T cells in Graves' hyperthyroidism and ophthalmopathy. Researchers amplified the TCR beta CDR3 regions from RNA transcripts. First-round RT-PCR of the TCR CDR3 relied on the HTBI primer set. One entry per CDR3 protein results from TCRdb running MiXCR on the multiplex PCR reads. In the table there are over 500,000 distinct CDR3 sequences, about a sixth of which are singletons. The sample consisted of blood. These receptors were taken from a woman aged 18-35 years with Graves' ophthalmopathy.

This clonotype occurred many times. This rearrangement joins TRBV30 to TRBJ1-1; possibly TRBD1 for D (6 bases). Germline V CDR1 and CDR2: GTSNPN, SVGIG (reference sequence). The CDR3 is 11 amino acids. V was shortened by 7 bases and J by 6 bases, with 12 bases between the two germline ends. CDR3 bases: TGTGCCTTTTCCAGGGGCGCTGAAGCTTTCTTT. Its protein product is CAFSRGAEAFF.

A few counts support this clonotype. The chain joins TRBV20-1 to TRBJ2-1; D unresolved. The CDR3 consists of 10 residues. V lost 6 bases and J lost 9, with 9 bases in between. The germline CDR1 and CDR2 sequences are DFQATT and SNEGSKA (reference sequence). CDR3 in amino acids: CSALAGEQFF. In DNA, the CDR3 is TGCAGTGCCTTAGCCGGTGAGCAGTTCTTC.

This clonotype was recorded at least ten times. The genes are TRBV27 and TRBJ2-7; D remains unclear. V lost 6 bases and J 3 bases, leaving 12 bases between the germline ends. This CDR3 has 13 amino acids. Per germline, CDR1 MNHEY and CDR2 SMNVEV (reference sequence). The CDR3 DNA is TGTGCCAGCAGCGAAGGCGCTTTCTACGAGCAGTACTTC. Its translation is CASSEGAFYEQYF.

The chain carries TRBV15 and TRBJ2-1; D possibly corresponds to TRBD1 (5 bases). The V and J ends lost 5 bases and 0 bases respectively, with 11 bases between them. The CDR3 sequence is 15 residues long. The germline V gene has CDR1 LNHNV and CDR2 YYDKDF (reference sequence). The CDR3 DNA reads TGTGCCACCAGCGGGCAGGGCGACTCCTACAATGAGCAGTTCTTC. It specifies CATSGQGDSYNEQFF. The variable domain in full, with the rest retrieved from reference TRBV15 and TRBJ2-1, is DAMVIQNPRYQVTQFGKPVTLSCSQTLNHNVMYWYQQKSSQAPKLLFHYYDKDFNNEADTPDNFQSRRPNTSFCFLDIRSPGLGDTAMYLCATSGQGDSYNEQFFGPGTRLTVL.

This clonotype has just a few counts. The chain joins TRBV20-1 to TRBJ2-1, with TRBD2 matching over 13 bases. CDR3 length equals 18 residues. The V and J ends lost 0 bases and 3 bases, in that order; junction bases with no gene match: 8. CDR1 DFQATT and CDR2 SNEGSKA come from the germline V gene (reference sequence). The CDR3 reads CSARDQGLAGAIYNEQFF. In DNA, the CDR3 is TGCAGTGCTAGAGATCAAGGACTAGCGGGGGCCATCTACAATGAGCAGTTCTTC.

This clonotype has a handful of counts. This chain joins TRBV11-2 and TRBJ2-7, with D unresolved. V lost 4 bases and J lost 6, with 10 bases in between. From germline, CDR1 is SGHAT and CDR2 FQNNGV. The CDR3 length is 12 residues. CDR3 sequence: CASSSAWAEQYF. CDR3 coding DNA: TGTGCCAGCAGCTCCGCCTGGGCCGAGCAGTACTTC.

The CDR3: CASSYLRGLAKNIQYF. CDR3 sequence (DNA): TGTGCCAGCAGTTACCTAAGAGGGTTAGCCAAAAACATTCAGTACTTC. The rearrangement links TRBV6-2 or TRBV6-3 to TRBJ2-4; the D gene is possibly TRBD2 (5 bases). Germline V lookup: CDR1 MNHEY, CDR2 SVGEGT. CDR3 length: 16 residues. V was cut by 2 bases and J by 0 bases, with 11 bases left in between.

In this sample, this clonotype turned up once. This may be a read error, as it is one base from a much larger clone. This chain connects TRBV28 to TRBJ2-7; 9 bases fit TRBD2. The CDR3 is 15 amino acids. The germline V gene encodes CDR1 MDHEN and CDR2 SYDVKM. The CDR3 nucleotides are TGTGCCAGCAGCCCCCCCGTAGCGGGGGCCTACGAGCAGTGCTTC. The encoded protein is CASSPPVAGAYEQCF.

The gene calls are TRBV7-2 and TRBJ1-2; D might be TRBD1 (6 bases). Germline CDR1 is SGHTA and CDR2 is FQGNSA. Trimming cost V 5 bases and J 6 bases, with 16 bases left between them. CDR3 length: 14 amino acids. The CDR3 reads CASSQRQGKDGYTF. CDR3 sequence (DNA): TGTGCCAGCAGCCAACGTCAGGGGAAGGATGGCTACACCTTC. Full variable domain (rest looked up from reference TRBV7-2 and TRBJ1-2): GAGVSQSPSNKVTEKGKDVELRCDPISGHTALYWYRQSLGQGLEFLIYFQGNSAPDKSGLPSDRFSAERTGGSVSTLTIQRTQQEDSAVYLCASSQRQGKDGYTFGSGTRLTVV.

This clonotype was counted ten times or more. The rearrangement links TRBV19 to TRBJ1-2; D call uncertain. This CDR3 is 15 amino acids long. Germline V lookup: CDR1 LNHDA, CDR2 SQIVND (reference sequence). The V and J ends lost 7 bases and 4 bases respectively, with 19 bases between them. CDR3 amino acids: CASNPFRREFYGYTF. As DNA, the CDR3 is TGTGCCAGTAACCCCTTCAGGCGGGAATTCTATGGCTACACCTTC.

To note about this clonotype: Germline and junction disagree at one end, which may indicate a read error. CDR3 sequence (DNA): TGTGCCAACAGTACCCCCCGCGCCGGCCACGAAGCTTTCTTT. Its translation is CANSTPRAGHEAFF. The chain uses TRBV27 and TRBJ1-1; D gene ambiguous. Germline values: CDR1 MNHEY, CDR2 SMNVEV (reference sequence). The CDR3 contains 14 residues.

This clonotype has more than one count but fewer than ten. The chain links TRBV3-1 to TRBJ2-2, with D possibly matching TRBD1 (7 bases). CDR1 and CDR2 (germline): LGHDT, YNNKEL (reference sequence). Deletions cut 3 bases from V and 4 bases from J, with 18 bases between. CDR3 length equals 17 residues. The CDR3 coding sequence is TGTGCCAGCAGCCACCCCCAAGGAGGGGGCCCCACCGGGGAGCTGTTTTTT. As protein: CASSHPQGGGPTGELFF.

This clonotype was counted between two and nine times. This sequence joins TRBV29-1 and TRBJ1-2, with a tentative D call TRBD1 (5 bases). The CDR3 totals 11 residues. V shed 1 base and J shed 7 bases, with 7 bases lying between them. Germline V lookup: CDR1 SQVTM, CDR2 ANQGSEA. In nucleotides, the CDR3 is TGCAGCGTTGAAGCAGGGCTTGGCTACACCTTC. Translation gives CSVEAGLGYTF.

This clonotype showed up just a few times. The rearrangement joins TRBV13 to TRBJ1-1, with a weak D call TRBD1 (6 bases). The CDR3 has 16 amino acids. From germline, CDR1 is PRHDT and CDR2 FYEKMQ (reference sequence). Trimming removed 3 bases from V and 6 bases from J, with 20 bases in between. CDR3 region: CASSLGSTGAYAEAFF. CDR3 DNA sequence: TGTGCCAGCAGCTTGGGCAGCACGGGGGCTTACGCTGAAGCTTTCTTT.

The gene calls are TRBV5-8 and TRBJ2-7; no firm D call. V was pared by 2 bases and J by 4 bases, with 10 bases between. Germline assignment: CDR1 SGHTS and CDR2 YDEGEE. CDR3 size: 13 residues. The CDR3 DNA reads TGTGCCAGCAGCTTCTGGGCTTTTTACGAGCAGTACTTC. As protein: CASSFWAFYEQYF.

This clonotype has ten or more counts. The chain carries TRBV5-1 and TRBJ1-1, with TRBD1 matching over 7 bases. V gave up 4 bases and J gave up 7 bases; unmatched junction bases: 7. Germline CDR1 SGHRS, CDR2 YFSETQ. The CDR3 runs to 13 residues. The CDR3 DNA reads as TGCGCCAGCAGCGGAGGGACAGAGCTTGAAGCTTTCTTT. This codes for CASSGGTELEAFF.

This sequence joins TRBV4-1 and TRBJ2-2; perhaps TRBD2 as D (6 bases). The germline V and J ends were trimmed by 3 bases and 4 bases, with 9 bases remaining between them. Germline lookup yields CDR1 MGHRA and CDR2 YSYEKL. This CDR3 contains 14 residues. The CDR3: CASSQWTTTGELFF. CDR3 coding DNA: TGCGCCAGCAGCCAGTGGACTACCACCGGGGAGCTGTTTTTT.

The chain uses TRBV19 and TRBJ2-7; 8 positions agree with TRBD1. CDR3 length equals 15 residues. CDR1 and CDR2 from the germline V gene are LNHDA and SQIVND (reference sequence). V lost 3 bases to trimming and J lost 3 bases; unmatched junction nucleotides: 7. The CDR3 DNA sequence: TGTGCCAGTAGTATTTATCCGGGACAGGACTACGAGCAGTACTTC. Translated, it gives CASSIYPGQDYEQYF.

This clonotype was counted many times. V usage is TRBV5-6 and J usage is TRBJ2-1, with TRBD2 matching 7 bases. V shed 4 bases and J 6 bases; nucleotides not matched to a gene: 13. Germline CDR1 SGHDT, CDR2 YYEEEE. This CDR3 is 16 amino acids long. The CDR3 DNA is TGTGCCAGCAGCGCTGGCCCTAGCGGCAGACTCAATGAGCAGTTCTTC. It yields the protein CASSAGPSGRLNEQFF.

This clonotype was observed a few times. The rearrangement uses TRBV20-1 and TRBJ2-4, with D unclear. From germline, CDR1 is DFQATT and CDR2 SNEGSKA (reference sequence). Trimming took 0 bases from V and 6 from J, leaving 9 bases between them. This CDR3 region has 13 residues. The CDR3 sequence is CSARDYTVNIQYF. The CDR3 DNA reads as TGCAGTGCTAGAGATTATACAGTAAACATTCAGTACTTC.